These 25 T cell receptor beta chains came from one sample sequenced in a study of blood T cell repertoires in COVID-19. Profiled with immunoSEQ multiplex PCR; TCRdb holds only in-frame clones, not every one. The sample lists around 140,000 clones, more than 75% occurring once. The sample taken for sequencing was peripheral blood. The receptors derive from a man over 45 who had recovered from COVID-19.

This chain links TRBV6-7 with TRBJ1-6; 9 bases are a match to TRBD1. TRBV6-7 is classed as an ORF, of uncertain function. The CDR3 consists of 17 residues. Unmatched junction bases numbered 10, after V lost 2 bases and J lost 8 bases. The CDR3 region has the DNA TGTGCCAGCAGTTACCCCCTACCGACAGGGGGTTATTCACCCCTCCACTTT. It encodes CASSYPLPTGGYSPLHF.

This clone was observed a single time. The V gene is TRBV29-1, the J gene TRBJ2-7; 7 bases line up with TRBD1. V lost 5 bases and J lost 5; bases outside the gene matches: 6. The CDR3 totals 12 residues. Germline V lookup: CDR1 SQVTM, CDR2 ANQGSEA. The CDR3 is CSVKPQGNEQYF. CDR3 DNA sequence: TGCAGCGTTAAGCCACAGGGGAACGAGCAGTACTTC.

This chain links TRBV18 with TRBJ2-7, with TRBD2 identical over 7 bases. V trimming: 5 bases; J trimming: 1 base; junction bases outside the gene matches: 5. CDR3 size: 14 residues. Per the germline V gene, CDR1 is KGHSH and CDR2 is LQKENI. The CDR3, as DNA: TGTGCCAGCTCAGGATCCGGGGGGTCCTACGAGCAGTACTTC. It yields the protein CASSGSGGSYEQYF. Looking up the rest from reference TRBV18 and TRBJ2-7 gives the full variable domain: NAGVMQNPRHLVRRRGQEARLRCSPMKGHSHVYWYRQLPEEGLKFMVYLQKENIIDESGMPKERFSAEFPKEGPSILRIQQVVRGDSAAYFCASSGSGGSYEQYFGPGTRLTVT.

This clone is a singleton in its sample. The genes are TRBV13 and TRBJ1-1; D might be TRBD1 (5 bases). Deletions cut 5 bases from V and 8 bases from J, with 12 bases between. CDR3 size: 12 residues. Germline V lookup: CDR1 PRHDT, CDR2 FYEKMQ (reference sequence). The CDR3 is CASSHGGSEAFF. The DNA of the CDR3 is TGTGCCAGCAGCCATGGGGGGTCGGAAGCTTTCTTT.

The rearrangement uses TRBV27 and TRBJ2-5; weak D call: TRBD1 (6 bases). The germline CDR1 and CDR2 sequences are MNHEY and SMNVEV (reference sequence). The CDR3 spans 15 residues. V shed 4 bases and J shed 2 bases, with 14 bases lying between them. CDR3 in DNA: TGTGCCAGCAGTTCCCAGGGGCAGGCTCAAGAGACCCAGTACTTC. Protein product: CASSSQGQAQETQYF.

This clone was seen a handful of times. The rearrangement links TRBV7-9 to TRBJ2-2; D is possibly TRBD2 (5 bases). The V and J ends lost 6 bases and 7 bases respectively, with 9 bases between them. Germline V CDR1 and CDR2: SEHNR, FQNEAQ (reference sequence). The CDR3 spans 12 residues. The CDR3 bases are TGTGCCAGCAGAGGACGGGGCGGGGAGCTGTTTTTT. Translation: CASRGRGGELFF.

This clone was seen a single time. The CDR3: CASSQEAGHLRGNYGYTF. In DNA, the CDR3 is TGCGCCAGCAGCCAAGAGGCAGGCCATCTGCGGGGTAACTATGGCTACACCTTC. This rearrangement joins TRBV4-3 to TRBJ1-2; D ambiguous. Germline assignment: CDR1 LGHNA and CDR2 YSLEER. This CDR3 has 18 residues. The V end was cut by 0 bases, the J end by 1 base, with 18 bases between.

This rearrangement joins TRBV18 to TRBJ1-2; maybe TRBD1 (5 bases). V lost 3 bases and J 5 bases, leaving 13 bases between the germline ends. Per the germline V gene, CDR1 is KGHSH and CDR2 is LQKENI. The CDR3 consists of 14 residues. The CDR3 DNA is TGTGCCAGCTCACCCGGAGGGACGTGGTATGGCTACACCTTC. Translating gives CASSPGGTWYGYTF.

CDR3 sequence (DNA): TGTGCCAGCAGTGAGGGCCTTAATAGCAATCAGCCCCAGCATTTT. Its protein is CASSEGLNSNQPQHF. The chain recombines TRBV6-1 with TRBJ1-5; D is unresolved. The CDR3 is 15 amino acids. V lost 3 bases and J lost 0, with 9 bases in between. Germline CDR1 and CDR2: MNHNS and SASEGT.

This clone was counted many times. The CDR3 is CAWSSSNTEAFF. DNA for the CDR3: TGTGCCTGGAGTTCCTCCAACACTGAAGCTTTCTTT. This sequence joins TRBV30 and TRBJ1-1, with no clear D. Trimming pared 2 bases from V and 2 bases from J, leaving 6 bases between. Germline CDR1 GTSNPN, CDR2 SVGIG (reference sequence). The CDR3 has 12 amino acids.

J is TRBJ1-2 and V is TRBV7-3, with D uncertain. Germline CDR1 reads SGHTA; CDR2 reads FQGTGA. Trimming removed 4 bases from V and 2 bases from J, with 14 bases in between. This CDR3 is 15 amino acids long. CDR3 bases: TGTGCCAGCAGCTCAACACCCGGGTTAAACTATGGCTACACCTTC. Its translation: CASSSTPGLNYGYTF.

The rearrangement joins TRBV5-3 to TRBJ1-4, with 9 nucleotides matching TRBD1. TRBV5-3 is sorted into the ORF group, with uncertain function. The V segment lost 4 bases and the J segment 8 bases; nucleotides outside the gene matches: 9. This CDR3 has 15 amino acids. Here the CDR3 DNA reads TGTGCCAGAAGCCCCCGGGACAGGGAATGGGAAAAACTGTTTTTT. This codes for CARSPRDREWEKLFF.

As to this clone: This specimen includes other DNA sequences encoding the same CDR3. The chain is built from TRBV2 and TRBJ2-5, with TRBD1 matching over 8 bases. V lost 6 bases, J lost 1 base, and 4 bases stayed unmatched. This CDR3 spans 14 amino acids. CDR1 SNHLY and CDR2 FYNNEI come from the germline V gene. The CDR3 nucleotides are TGTGCCAGCAGCAGAGACAGGGGCCAAGAGACCCAGTACTTC. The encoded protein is CASSRDRGQETQYF.

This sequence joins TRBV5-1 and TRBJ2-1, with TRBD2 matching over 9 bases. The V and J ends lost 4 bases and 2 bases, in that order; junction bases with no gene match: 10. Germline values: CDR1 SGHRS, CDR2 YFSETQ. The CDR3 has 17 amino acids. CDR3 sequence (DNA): TGCGCCAGCAGCGGAGCGGGGGGCGTCAAAACCTACAATGAGCAGTTCTTC. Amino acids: CASSGAGGVKTYNEQFF.

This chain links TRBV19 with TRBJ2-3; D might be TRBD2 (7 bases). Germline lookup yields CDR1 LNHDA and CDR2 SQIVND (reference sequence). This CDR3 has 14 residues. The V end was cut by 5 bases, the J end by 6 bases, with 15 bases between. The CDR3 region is CASSPTGGRDTQYF. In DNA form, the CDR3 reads TGTGCCAGTAGTCCTACGGGGGGCCGGGATACGCAGTATTTT.

The CDR3 coding sequence is TGTGCCAGCAGTGAAGCGCCAGGGCCGGGTGGCTACACCTTC. Translation gives CASSEAPGPGGYTF. The V call is TRBV2, the J call TRBJ1-2; TRBD1 is a possible D gene (5 bases). With 0 bases removed from V and 7 bases from J, the gap between germline ends came to 12 bases. The CDR3 loop spans 14 amino acids. From germline, CDR1 is SNHLY and CDR2 FYNNEI.

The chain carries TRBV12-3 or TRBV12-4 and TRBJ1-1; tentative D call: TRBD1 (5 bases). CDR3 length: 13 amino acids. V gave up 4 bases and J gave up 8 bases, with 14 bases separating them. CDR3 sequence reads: CASSWGVSAEAFF. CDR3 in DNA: TGTGCCAGCAGTTGGGGGGTGTCGGCGGAAGCTTTCTTT.

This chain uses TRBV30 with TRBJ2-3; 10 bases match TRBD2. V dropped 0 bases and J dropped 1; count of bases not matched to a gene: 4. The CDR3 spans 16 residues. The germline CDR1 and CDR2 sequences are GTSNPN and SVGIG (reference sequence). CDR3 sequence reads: CAWSVASGGRTDTQYF. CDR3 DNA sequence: TGTGCCTGGAGTGTCGCTAGCGGGGGCCGCACAGATACGCAGTATTTT. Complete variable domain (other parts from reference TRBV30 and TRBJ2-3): SQTIHQWPATLVQPVGSPLSLECTVEGTSNPNLYWYRQAAGRGLQLLFYSVGIGQISSEVPQNLSASRPQDRQFILSSKKLLLSDSGFYLCAWSVASGGRTDTQYFGPGTRLTVL.

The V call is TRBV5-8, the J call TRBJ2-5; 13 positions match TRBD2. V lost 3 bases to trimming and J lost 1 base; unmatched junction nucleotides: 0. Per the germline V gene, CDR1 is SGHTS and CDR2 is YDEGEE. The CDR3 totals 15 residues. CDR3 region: CASSWTSGGQETQYF. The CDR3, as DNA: TGTGCCAGCAGCTGGACTAGCGGGGGCCAAGAGACCCAGTACTTC.

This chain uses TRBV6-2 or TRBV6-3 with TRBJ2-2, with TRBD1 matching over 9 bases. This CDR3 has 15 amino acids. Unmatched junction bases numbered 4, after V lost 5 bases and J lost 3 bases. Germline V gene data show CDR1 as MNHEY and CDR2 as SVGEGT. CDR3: CASSTGTGHTGELFF. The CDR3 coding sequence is TGTGCCAGCAGTACCGGGACAGGGCACACCGGGGAGCTGTTTTTT.

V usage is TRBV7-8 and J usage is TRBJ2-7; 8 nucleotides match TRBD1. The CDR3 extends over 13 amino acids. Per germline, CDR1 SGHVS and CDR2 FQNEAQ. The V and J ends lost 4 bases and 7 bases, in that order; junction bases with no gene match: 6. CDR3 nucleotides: TGTGCCAGCAGCTCCCAGGGGGCCGGGGAGCAGTACTTC. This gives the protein CASSSQGAGEQYF.

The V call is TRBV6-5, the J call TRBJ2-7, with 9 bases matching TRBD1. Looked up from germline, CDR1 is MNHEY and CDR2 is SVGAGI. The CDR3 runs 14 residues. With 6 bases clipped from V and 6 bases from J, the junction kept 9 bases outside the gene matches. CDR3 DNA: TGTGCCAGCAGGTACCGGGACAGGGTATCCGAGCAGTACTTC. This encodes CASRYRDRVSEQYF.

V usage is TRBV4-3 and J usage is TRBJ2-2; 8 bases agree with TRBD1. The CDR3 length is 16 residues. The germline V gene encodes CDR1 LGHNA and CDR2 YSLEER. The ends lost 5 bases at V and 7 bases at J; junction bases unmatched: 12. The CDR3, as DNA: TGCGCCAGCAGCTCCGGACAGGGATCTTATGACGGGGAGCTGTTTTTT. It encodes CASSSGQGSYDGELFF.

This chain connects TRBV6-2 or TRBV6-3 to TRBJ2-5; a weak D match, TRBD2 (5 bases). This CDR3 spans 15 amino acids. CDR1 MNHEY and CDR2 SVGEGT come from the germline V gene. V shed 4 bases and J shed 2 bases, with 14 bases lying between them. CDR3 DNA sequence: TGTGCCAGCAGTTCCCGGAGCACTAGTCAAGAGACCCAGTACTTC. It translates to CASSSRSTSQETQYF.

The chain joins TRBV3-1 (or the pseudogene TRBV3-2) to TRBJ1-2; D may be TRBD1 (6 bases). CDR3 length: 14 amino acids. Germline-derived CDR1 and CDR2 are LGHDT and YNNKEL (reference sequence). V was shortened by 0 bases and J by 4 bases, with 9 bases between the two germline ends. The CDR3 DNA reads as TGTGCCAGCAGCCAAGACAGGGGATTCTATGGCTACACCTTC. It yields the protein CASSQDRGFYGYTF.